These 20 T cell receptor beta chains came from one sample sequenced in a study of shared clonotypes between healthy human individuals. The table came from immunoSEQ multiplex PCR; TCRdb's copy has only in-frame clones and leaves some out. The top ten clones hold around 1.5% of a sample with about a million clones, around 75% of them seen once. Source material: memory CD4+ T cells sorted from blood. Documented subset: CD45RA-negative fraction. The receptor set was obtained from a man aged 18 to 29 in good health.

The chain recombines TRBV2 with TRBJ2-4; either TRBD1 or TRBD2 may supply D (5 bases each). From germline, CDR1 is SNHLY and CDR2 FYNNEI. V was trimmed by 3 bases and J by 0 bases, leaving 15 bases between them. The CDR3 extends over 17 amino acids. In DNA, the CDR3 is TGTGCCAGCAGTGATCCGGGGACCCGTCTAGCCAAAAACATTCAGTACTTC. Translated: CASSDPGTRLAKNIQYF.

The chain recombines TRBV7-8 with TRBJ2-3, with TRBD2 matching over 9 bases. Germline V gives CDR1 SGHVS, CDR2 FQNEAQ. J gave up 1 base and V 4 bases, and 18 bases lay outside the gene matches. The CDR3 length is 20 residues. In DNA form, the CDR3 reads TGTGCCAGCAGCTCCCCAAAGAGTCGCGGCGGGAGGGCCGGCACAGATACGCAGTATTTT. This sequence encodes CASSSPKSRGGRAGTDTQYF. Combining the CDR3 with reference TRBV7-8 and TRBJ2-3 gives the whole variable domain GAGVSQSPRYKVAKRGQDVALRCDPISGHVSLFWYQQALGQGPEFLTYFQNEAQLDKSGLPSDRFFAERPEGSVSTLKIQRTQQEDSAVYLCASSSPKSRGGRAGTDTQYFGPGTRLTVL.

The gene calls are TRBV11-3 and TRBJ2-1; 11 nucleotides align to TRBD2. CDR1 and CDR2 from the germline V gene are SGHNT and YENEEA. The CDR3 totals 14 residues. J lost 8 bases, V lost 6 bases, and 6 bases had no gene match. Here the CDR3 DNA reads TGTGCCAGCAGTTATAGCGGGAGGGCCGATGAGCAGTTCTTC. Amino acids: CASSYSGRADEQFF.

This clone was observed a few times. The chain employs TRBV6-5 and TRBJ1-5, with D perhaps matching TRBD1 (5 bases). CDR3 length: 13 amino acids. Germline V lookup: CDR1 MNHEY, CDR2 SVGAGI. The V end was cut by 6 bases, the J end by 4 bases, with 10 bases between. The CDR3 nucleotides are TGTGCCAGCAGAATAGGGGAAAATCAGCCCCAGCATTTT. Its protein product is CASRIGENQPQHF.

This clone was seen just once. The chain joins TRBV29-1 to TRBJ2-7; TRBD1 matches at 11 bases. The CDR3 covers 13 residues. Germline trimming cut 7 bases from V and 4 bases from J; bases unmatched to any gene: 6. CDR1 and CDR2 (germline): SQVTM, ANQGSEA. For the CDR3, the DNA is TGCAGCGCCGCCGGGACAGGGGGTTACGAGCAGTACTTC. This sequence encodes CSAAGTGGYEQYF.

The rearrangement joins TRBV10-3 to TRBJ1-5; D ambiguous. From germline, CDR1 is ENHRY and CDR2 SYGVKD. The CDR3 is 18 amino acids. The germline V and J ends were trimmed by 0 bases and 5 bases, with 20 bases remaining between them. CDR3: CAISESIGGEVKDQPQHF. CDR3 DNA sequence: TGTGCCATCAGTGAGTCGATTGGCGGGGAAGTCAAGGATCAGCCCCAGCATTTT.

This clone has more than one count but fewer than ten. The chain is built from TRBV7-2 and TRBJ2-6; D perhaps matches TRBD1 (7 bases). The CDR3 covers 18 residues. Germline-derived CDR1 and CDR2 are SGHTA and FQGNSA. V lost 2 bases and J 2 bases, leaving 16 bases between the germline ends. The CDR3 bases are TGTGCCAGCAGCTTACGACCCCAGGGGGGTGCTGGGGCCAACGTCCTGACTTTC. Residues: CASSLRPQGGAGANVLTF.

This chain links TRBV18 with TRBJ2-1; 7 positions match TRBD2. This CDR3 has 13 residues. Germline CDR1 KGHSH, CDR2 LQKENI. Trimming removed 2 bases from V and 8 bases from J; junction bases left unmatched: 3. CDR3 bases: TGTGCCAGCTCACCAACCAGCGGGGATGAGCAGTTCTTC. Amino acid sequence: CASSPTSGDEQFF.

V usage is TRBV7-2 and J usage is TRBJ1-2; D not resolved. Trimming took 5 bases from V and 4 from J, leaving 26 bases between them. Per germline, CDR1 SGHTA and CDR2 FQGNSA. The CDR3 contains 18 residues. The CDR3 loop is CASSPGSGLAESLYGYTF. The CDR3 DNA reads TGTGCCAGCAGCCCAGGATCCGGACTGGCCGAGTCCCTCTATGGCTACACCTTC.

In this sample, this clone turned up once. The rearrangement uses TRBV6-5 and TRBJ1-4; TRBD1 agrees at 7 bases. The ends lost 0 bases at V and 4 bases at J; junction bases unmatched: 5. This CDR3 comprises 16 residues. Germline-derived CDR1 and CDR2 are MNHEY and SVGAGI. The CDR3 here is CASSYSNRDSNEKLFF. The CDR3 bases are TGTGCCAGCAGTTACTCGAACCGGGACAGTAATGAAAAACTGTTTTTT.

This clone showed up just a few times. Other nucleotide sequences from this sample produce the same CDR3. The genes are TRBV2 and TRBJ2-2, with D maybe TRBD2 (6 bases). Per the germline V gene, CDR1 is SNHLY and CDR2 is FYNNEI. The CDR3 has 14 residues. V lost 5 bases and J 4 bases, leaving 11 bases between the germline ends. For the CDR3, the DNA is TGTGCCAGCAGTAGGGACTCAAGCACCGGGGAGCTGTTTTTT. Its translation: CASSRDSSTGELFF.

The chain combines TRBV7-9 with TRBJ1-5; D is perhaps TRBD1 (5 bases). V lost 5 bases and J 5 bases, leaving 22 bases between the germline ends. Germline CDR1 reads SEHNR; CDR2 reads FQNEAQ (reference sequence). The CDR3 totals 17 residues. In nucleotides, the CDR3 is TGTGCCAGCAGCCCAAAACGCCGGCCGCGGGGGGATCAGCCCCAGCATTTT. It translates to CASSPKRRPRGDQPQHF.

This chain connects TRBV5-1 to TRBJ2-7; 7 bases are a match to TRBD1. From germline, CDR1 is SGHRS and CDR2 YFSETQ. V lost 2 bases to trimming and J lost 5 bases; unmatched junction nucleotides: 7. This CDR3 spans 14 amino acids. For the CDR3, the DNA is TGCGCCAGCAGCTTCCCCGACAGGGTCCACGAGCAGTACTTC. Its protein product is CASSFPDRVHEQYF.

This clone was seen more than once but under ten times. Different DNA sequences within this sample yield the same CDR3. J is TRBJ2-2 and V is TRBV25-1; no clear D gene. This CDR3 comprises 12 residues. Germline lookup yields CDR1 MGHDK and CDR2 SYGVNS. Trimming removed 2 bases at V and 2 bases at J, with 0 bases between. CDR3 in DNA: TGTGCCAGCAGTGAAAACACCGGGGAGCTGTTTTTT. It yields the protein CASSENTGELFF.

The chain combines TRBV6-6 with TRBJ1-5; D not resolved. Trimming pared 5 bases from V and 5 bases from J, leaving 13 bases between. The CDR3 sequence is 14 residues long. Germline V gene data show CDR1 as MNHNY and CDR2 as SVGAGI (reference sequence). The DNA for the CDR3 is TGTGCCAGCAGTCCCAGACGGCAAGATCAGCCCCAGCATTTT. Encoded protein: CASSPRRQDQPQHF.

This chain joins TRBV6-1 and TRBJ2-1; TRBD1 matches at 10 bases. The V gene end was trimmed by 6 bases and the J gene end by 9 bases; junction bases not matched to a gene: 11. The CDR3 is 15 residues long. CDR1 is MNHNS, CDR2 SASEGT, per germline. DNA of the CDR3: TGTGCCAGCAGGGACCGGGACAGGGGATTTAGTGAGCAGTTCTTC. This gives the protein CASRDRDRGFSEQFF.

The rearrangement links TRBV29-1 to TRBJ2-1; 9 bases match TRBD2. Germline V gene sequence: CDR1 SQVTM, CDR2 ANQGSEA. The V and J ends lost 7 bases and 4 bases, in that order; junction bases with no gene match: 5. The length of the CDR3 is 13 residues. The CDR3 sequence: CSGSGGPYNEQFF. DNA for the CDR3: TGCAGCGGAAGCGGGGGGCCGTACAATGAGCAGTTCTTC.

J is TRBJ2-7 and V is TRBV7-2, with TRBD1 matching over 7 bases. Germline V gene data show CDR1 as SGHTA and CDR2 as FQGNSA. V lost 6 bases and J lost 3; bases outside the gene matches: 5. The CDR3 consists of 13 residues. CDR3 in DNA: TGTGCCAGCAGACAGGGGTTGGACTACGAGCAGTACTTC. This encodes CASRQGLDYEQYF.

V usage is TRBV30 and J usage is TRBJ2-6; TRBD2 is a possible D gene (6 bases). The CDR3 covers 16 residues. Germline CDR1 and CDR2: GTSNPN and SVGIG (reference sequence). Trimming shortened V by 8 bases and J by 2 bases, and 19 bases separated the two germline ends. The CDR3 sequence: CAHIGGKIAGANVLTF. The CDR3 DNA reads TGTGCCCATATCGGGGGAAAAATTGCTGGGGCCAACGTCCTGACTTTC.

The chain employs TRBV5-1 and TRBJ2-7; 16 bases line up with TRBD2. CDR3 size: 17 residues. The J segment lost 7 bases and the V segment lost 4 bases, leaving 11 bases of the junction unmatched. Germline V gene sequence: CDR1 SGHRS, CDR2 YFSETQ. CDR3 DNA: TGCGCCAGCAGCCCCACCGGGACTAGCGGGGGGGCTGAAGAGCAGTACTTC. Residues: CASSPTGTSGGAEEQYF.